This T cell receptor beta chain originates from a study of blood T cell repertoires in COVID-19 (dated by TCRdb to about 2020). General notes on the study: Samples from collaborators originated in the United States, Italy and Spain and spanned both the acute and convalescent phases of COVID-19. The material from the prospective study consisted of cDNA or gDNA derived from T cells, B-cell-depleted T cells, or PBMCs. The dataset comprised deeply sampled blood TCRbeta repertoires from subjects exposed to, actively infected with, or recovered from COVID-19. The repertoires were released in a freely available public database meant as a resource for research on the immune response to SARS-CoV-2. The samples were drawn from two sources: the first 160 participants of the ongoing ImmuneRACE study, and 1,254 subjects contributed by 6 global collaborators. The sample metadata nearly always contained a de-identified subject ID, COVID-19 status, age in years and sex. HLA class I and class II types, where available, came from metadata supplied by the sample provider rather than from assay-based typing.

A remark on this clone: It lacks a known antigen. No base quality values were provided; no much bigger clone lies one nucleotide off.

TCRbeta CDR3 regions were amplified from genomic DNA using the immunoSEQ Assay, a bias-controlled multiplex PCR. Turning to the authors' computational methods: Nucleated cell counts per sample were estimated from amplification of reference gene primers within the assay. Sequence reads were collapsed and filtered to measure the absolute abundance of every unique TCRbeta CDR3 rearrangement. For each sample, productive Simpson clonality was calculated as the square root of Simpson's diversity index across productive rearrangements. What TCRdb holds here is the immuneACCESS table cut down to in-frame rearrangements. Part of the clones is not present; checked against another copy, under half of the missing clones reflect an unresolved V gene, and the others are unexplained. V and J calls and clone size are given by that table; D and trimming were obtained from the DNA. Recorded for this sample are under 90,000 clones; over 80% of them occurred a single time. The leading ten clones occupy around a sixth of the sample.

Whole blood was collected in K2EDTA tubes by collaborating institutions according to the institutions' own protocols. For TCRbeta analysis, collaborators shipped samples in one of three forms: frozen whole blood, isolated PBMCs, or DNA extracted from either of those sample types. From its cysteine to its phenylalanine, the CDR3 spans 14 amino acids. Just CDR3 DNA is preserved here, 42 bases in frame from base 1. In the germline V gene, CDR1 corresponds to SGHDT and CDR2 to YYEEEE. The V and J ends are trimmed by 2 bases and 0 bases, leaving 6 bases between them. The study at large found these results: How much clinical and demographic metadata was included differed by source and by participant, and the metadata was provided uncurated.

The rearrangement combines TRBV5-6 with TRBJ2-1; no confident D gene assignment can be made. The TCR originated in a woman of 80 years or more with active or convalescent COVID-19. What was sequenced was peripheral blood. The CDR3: CASSFQNSYNEQFF. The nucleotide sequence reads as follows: TGTGCCAGCAGCTTTCAGAACTCCTACAATGAGCAGTTCTTC.